These 5 T cell receptor beta chains share one sample of origin, sequenced in a study of T cell responses to AZD1222 COVID-19 vaccine. Assay used: immunoSEQ multiplex PCR; TCRdb lists only in-frame clones, some missing. The sample consists of about 120,000 clones, around 83% of them appearing once. Sample: peripheral blood, taken 28 days after the second AZD1222 dose. The source is an adult who received the AZD1222 COVID-19 vaccine.

The chain uses TRBV24-1 and TRBJ2-1; 8 nucleotides align to TRBD1. CDR3 size: 15 residues. V lost 1 base and J lost 10; bases outside the gene matches: 8. CDR1 is KGHDR, CDR2 SFDVKD, per germline. The CDR3 region is CATSDFRTGTEEQFF. For the CDR3, the DNA is TGTGCCACCAGTGATTTTCGGACAGGGACGGAGGAGCAGTTCTTC.

The CDR3 loop reads CASNQQGAGEKLFF. In DNA, the CDR3 is TGTGCCAGCAACCAACAGGGGGCGGGTGAAAAACTGTTTTTT. The V gene is TRBV2, the J gene TRBJ1-4; 9 bases are a match to TRBD1. V shed 7 bases, J shed 7 bases, and the junction held 7 bases outside the gene matches. Germline-derived CDR1 and CDR2 are SNHLY and FYNNEI. The CDR3 is made up of 14 amino acids. Full variable domain (remainder filled in from reference TRBV2 and TRBJ1-4): EPEVTQTPSHQVTQMGQEVILRCVPISNHLYFYWYRQILGQKVEFLVSFYNNEISEKSEIFDDQFSVERPDGSNFTLKIRSTKLEDSAMYFCASNQQGAGEKLFFGSGTQLSVL.

This chain links TRBV5-1 with TRBJ1-2, with TRBD1 matching 9 bases. The CDR3 contains 13 residues. Trimming took 4 bases from V and 7 from J; bases not matched to a gene: 5. CDR1 SGHRS and CDR2 YFSETQ come from the germline V gene. This CDR3 is CASSGGQGTGYTF. The CDR3 DNA follows: TGCGCCAGCAGCGGAGGACAGGGGACTGGCTACACCTTC.

The rearrangement links TRBV27 to TRBJ1-4; the match to TRBD1 covers 8 bases. This CDR3 is 15 amino acids long. CDR1 is MNHEY and CDR2 is SMNVEV in the germline V gene (reference sequence). The V and J ends lost 0 bases and 6 bases, in that order; junction bases with no gene match: 3. CDR3 bases: TGTGCCAGCAGTTTATCCAGGGGGCAGTATGAAAAACTGTTTTTT. It yields the protein CASSLSRGQYEKLFF.

The chain has TRBV7-2 and TRBJ1-2; D is unresolved. CDR3 length: 12 residues. V lost 0 bases and J lost 8, with 7 bases in between. The germline gives CDR1 SGHTA, CDR2 FQGNSA. The chain's CDR3 is CASSLAVGGYTF. CDR3 DNA: TGTGCCAGCAGCTTAGCCGTGGGGGGCTACACCTTC.